This TCR beta chain was sequenced during a study of blood T cell repertoires in COVID-19. As for the study in general: Material from acute and convalescent COVID-19 was sourced from the United States, Italy and Spain.

Individuals drawn from about two dozen US areas were about 18 to 100 years old. Categorization into cohorts depended on clinical history that participants reported. The CDR3 has 13 amino acids. Germline V gene data show CDR1 as SQVTM and CDR2 as ANQGSEA. V was shortened by 3 bases and J by 7 bases, with 15 bases between the two germline ends. Original data processing: Nucleated cell number was recorded as an estimate derived from reference gene primer amplification. Method: immunoSEQ multiplex PCR; TCRdb's copy keeps in-frame clones and lacks some. The V and J calls and clone size come from that table; D and trimming were worked out from the DNA. The table has 200,000 to 250,000 clones, about 84% seen once.

The clonotype was recovered from a man aged 60 to 75 who had recovered from COVID-19. Sequencing was performed on PBMCs or T cells enriched from blood (not recorded which). The chain is built from TRBV29-1 and TRBJ1-2; a possible D gene is TRBD1 (5 bases). CDR3 DNA sequence: TGCAGCGTTGATGCGGCAGGGCGGTCTGGCTACACCTTC. It specifies CSVDAAGRSGYTF.